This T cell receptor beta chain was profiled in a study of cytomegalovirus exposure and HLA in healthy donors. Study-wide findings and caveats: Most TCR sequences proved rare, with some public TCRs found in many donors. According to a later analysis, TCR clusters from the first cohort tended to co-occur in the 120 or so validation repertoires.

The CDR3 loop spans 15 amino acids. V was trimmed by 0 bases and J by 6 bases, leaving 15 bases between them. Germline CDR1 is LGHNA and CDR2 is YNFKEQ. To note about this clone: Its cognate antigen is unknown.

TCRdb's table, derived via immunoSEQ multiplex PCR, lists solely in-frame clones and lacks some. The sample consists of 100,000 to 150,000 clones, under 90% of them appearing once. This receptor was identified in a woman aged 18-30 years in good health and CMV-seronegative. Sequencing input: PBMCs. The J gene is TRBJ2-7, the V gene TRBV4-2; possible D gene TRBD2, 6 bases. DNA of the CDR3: TGTGCCAGCAGCCAAGACTGGCAGCCGGGGGTCGAGCAGTACTTC. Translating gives CASSQDWQPGVEQYF.